A selection of T cell receptor beta chains follows, all from one sample in a study of response to subunit inactivated influenza vaccine. TCRdb ran MiXCR on the RT-PCR reads and lists one entry per CDR3 protein. The sample lists approximately 700,000 distinct CDR3 sequences; around 16% were seen once. Source: PBMCs from blood, taken 11 to 12 days after vaccination. Receptors originate from a man between 45 and 60 years old who received an inactivated influenza vaccine. Both conserved end residues are part of each CDR3. The D gene is left open where the match is weak. Some rows have no size entry. The others give once, few or many, or a class for an expanded clone.

J | D | V | size | CDR3 | DNA
TRBJ2-3 | TRBD2 | TRBV14 | few | CASSQGTSGRDTQYF | TGTGCCAGCAGCCAAGGGACTAGCGGGAGGGATACGCAGTATTTT
TRBJ2-1 | TRBD2 | TRBV7-8 | . | CASSLPGTSGANSYNEQFF | TGTGCCAGCAGCTTGCCCGGGACTAGCGGGGCCAACTCCTACAATGAGCAGTTCTTC
TRBJ1-4 | TRBD1 | TRBV6-1 | . | CASSRDRGTATNEKLFF | TGTGCCAGCAGCCGGGACAGGGGAACCGCAACTAATGAAAAACTGTTTTTT
TRBJ2-1 | . | TRBV5-1 | many | CASSLVAATYNEQFF | TGCGCCAGCAGCTTGGTAGCGGCTACCTACAATGAGCAGTTCTTC
TRBJ2-4 | TRBD1 | TRBV7-2 | few | CASSLAGGDLGKNIQYF | TGTGCCAGCAGCTTAGCAGGGGGCGATTTAGGCAAAAACATTCAGTACTTC
TRBJ2-1 | TRBD2 | TRBV10-3 | few | CATNRASGGRGEQFF | TGTGCCACCAACCGAGCTAGCGGGGGGCGGGGTGAGCAGTTCTTC
TRBJ2-1 | . | TRBV28 | . | CASKGLPPYNEQFF | TGTGCCAGCAAAGGACTGCCCCCCTACAATGAGCAGTTCTTC
TRBJ1-6 | . | TRBV21-1 | . | CASSKAGGRAPLHF | TGTGCCAGCAGCAAAGCAGGGGGCAGGGCACCCCTCCACTTT
TRBJ2-5 | . | TRBV4-3 | few | CASSQDRQSWETQYF | TGCGCCAGCAGCCAAGATAGGCAGTCTTGGGAGACCCAGTACTTC
TRBJ2-5 | TRBD1 | TRBV27 | few | CASSPRDRGPQETQYF | TGTGCCAGCAGTCCCCGGGACAGGGGGCCTCAAGAGACCCAGTACTTC
TRBJ2-3 | . | TRBV28 | few | CASNPGFGGHTDTQYF | TGTGCCAGCAACCCAGGGTTTGGCGGGCACACAGATACGCAGTATTTT
TRBJ2-7 | TRBD2 | TRBV14 | . | CASSQGTSARYSYEQYF | TGTGCCAGCAGCCAAGGGACTAGCGCCAGATACTCCTACGAGCAGTACTTC